These T cell receptor beta chains were read from a single sample in a study of T cells after somatic rescue of genetic block. Using immunoSEQ multiplex PCR, the repertoire was profiled, and TCRdb retains in-frame clones only, with some absent. This sample carries about 67,000 clones, 92% of them seen once, and the ten largest clones take around 2.8%. The sequencing sample was made of peripheral blood mononuclear cells (PBMCs). The receptor set was obtained from a man in his forties. CDR3s include the opening cysteine and the closing phenylalanine or tryptophan. Fields, in order: clone size, D gene, V gene, J gene, CDR3 protein, CDR3 DNA. A D gene is named only where the DNA matches it firmly. Expanded clones are given a class, and other clones once, few, many or no size at all.

>.|.|TRBV7-9|TRBJ2-2
CASSTSLGSTGELFF
TGTGCCAGCAGCACAAGCTTAGGGTCGACCGGGGAGCTGTTTTTT
>.|TRBD2|TRBV7-8|TRBJ2-3
CASSYPGGSTDTQYF
TGTGCCAGCTCCTATCCGGGGGGGAGCACAGATACGCAGTATTTT
>once|TRBD1|TRBV5-1|TRBJ2-4
CASSSGTGWDIQYF
TGCGCCAGCAGCTCCGGGACAGGGTGGGACATTCAGTACTTC
>.|.|TRBV29-1|TRBJ1-2
CSVQPNREGYTF
TGCAGCGTTCAACCAAACAGGGAGGGCTACACCTTC
>.|.|TRBV15|TRBJ2-1
CATSRERRESNEQFF
TGTGCCACCAGCAGAGAAAGACGGGAGAGCAATGAGCAGTTCTTC
>.|.|TRBV19|TRBJ2-2
CASSPNLFGELFF
TGTGCCAGTAGTCCCAACCTTTTCGGGGAGCTGTTTTTT
>.|TRBD2|TRBV7-2|TRBJ2-7
CASSSRTSGQGEQYF
TGTGCCAGCAGCTCCCGGACTAGCGGGCAGGGGGAGCAGTACTTC
>.|.|TRBV6-4|TRBJ1-1
CASSDLPGRGAEAFF
TGTGCCAGCAGTGATCTCCCTGGGCGAGGCGCTGAAGCTTTCTTT
>.|TRBD1|TRBV28|TRBJ2-7
CASRPGQGVPYEQYF
TGTGCCAGCAGACCCGGACAGGGGGTACCCTACGAGCAGTACTTC
>.|.|TRBV9|TRBJ2-7
CASSVGGAGVYEQYF
TGTGCCAGCAGCGTAGGTGGGGCAGGGGTGTACGAGCAGTACTTC
>.|.|TRBV2|TRBJ2-1
CASSNIRGDEQFF
TGTGCCAGCAGTAACATACGGGGAGATGAGCAGTTCTTC
>.|.|TRBV7-8|TRBJ1-3
CASSFSRRFFSGNTIYF
TGTGCCAGCAGCTTTTCTCGGAGGTTCTTCTCTGGAAACACCATATATTTT
>.|.|TRBV9|TRBJ2-1
CASSPTHGANEQFF
TGTGCCAGCAGCCCCACCCATGGGGCCAATGAGCAGTTCTTC
>.|.|TRBV19|TRBJ1-5
CASSIGPGQINQPQHF
TGTGCCAGTAGTATAGGGCCGGGGCAAATCAATCAGCCCCAGCATTTT
>.|.|TRBV4-2|TRBJ2-7
CASSQDLRVEQYF
TGTGCCAGCAGCCAGGACCTCCGTGTCGAGCAGTACTTC
>.|.|TRBV7-9|TRBJ2-2
CASSLESGGELFF
TGTGCCAGCAGCTTAGAGTCAGGCGGGGAGCTGTTTTTT
>.|.|TRBV10-3|TRBJ2-2
CAIRSSEDTGELFF
TGTGCCATCAGGTCTAGCGAGGACACCGGGGAGCTGTTTTTT
>.|.|TRBV11-2|TRBJ2-7
CASSLANEQYF
TGTGCCAGCAGCTTAGCGAACGAGCAGTACTTC
>.|TRBD2|TRBV5-6|TRBJ2-1
CASSWERGASYNEQFF
TGTGCCAGCAGCTGGGAGCGGGGGGCCTCCTACAATGAGCAGTTCTTC
>.|.|TRBV7-9|TRBJ1-1
CASTPPGHPHTEAFF
TGTGCCAGCACCCCGCCCGGACACCCGCACACTGAAGCTTTCTTT
>.|.|TRBV5-1|TRBJ1-1
CASSVTTGNTEAFF
TGCGCCAGCAGCGTGACAACAGGGAACACTGAAGCTTTCTTT
>.|TRBD1|TRBV28|TRBJ2-7
CASTPLDRGHSYEQYF
TGTGCCAGCACCCCCTTGGACAGGGGGCACTCCTACGAGCAGTACTTC
>once|TRBD1|TRBV5-1|TRBJ2-3
CASGGQVRDTQYF
TGCGCCAGCGGCGGACAGGTTAGAGATACGCAGTATTTT
>once|TRBD1|TRBV5-1|TRBJ2-1
CASEQNGQGMNEQFF
TGCGCCAGCGAGCAGAACGGACAGGGTATGAATGAGCAGTTCTTC
>.|TRBD2|TRBV7-9|TRBJ2-1
CASSQRGAGNEQFF
TGTGCCAGCAGCCAGCGGGGGGCGGGCAATGAGCAGTTCTTC
>.|TRBD1|TRBV5-1|TRBJ1-1
CASSRTGGFMNTEAFF
TGCGCCAGCAGCCGGACAGGGGGTTTCATGAACACTGAAGCTTTCTTT
>.|.|TRBV5-1|TRBJ2-1
CASSQPSPGRGDYNEQFF
TGCGCCAGCAGCCAACCATCACCGGGCCGGGGCGATTACAATGAGCAGTTCTTC
>.|.|TRBV23-1|TRBJ1-1
CASSPPQGRGTEAFF
TGCGCCAGCAGCCCGCCCCAGGGGAGAGGTACTGAAGCTTTCTTT
>.|TRBD2|TRBV27|TRBJ2-2
CASRRGGGVSDTGELFF
TGTGCCAGCCGGCGGGGGGGCGGGGTATCGGACACCGGGGAGCTGTTTTTT
>.|TRBD1|TRBV6-1|TRBJ2-4
CASNGQGGKNIQYF
TGTGCCAGCAACGGACAGGGGGGCAAAAACATTCAGTACTTC
>.|.|TRBV29-1|TRBJ1-2
CSVPAASGYTF
TGCAGCGTTCCGGCAGCGTCTGGCTACACCTTC
>.|TRBD2|TRBV28|TRBJ2-1
CASSSPRTSGRYGEQFF
TGTGCCAGCAGTTCCCCGCGGACTAGCGGGAGGTATGGTGAGCAGTTCTTC
>.|.|TRBV6-1|TRBJ1-2
CASAYRGGGYTF
TGTGCCAGCGCATATCGGGGCGGAGGCTACACCTTC
>once|TRBD1|TRBV28|TRBJ1-6
CASSFPSTGGSYNSPLHF
TGTGCCAGCAGTTTCCCCTCGACAGGGGGCTCCTATAATTCACCCCTCCACTTT
>.|.|TRBV11-3|TRBJ2-2
CASNGATGELFF
TGTGCCAGCAACGGGGCCACCGGGGAGCTGTTTTTT
>.|TRBD1|TRBV6-5|TRBJ2-2
CASSNRGLNTGELFF
TGTGCCAGCAGCAACAGGGGCTTGAACACCGGGGAGCTGTTTTTT
>.|.|TRBV5-1|TRBJ2-7
CASSPGAGPHEQYF
TGCGCCAGCAGCCCGGGAGCAGGGCCCCACGAGCAGTACTTC
>once|TRBD2|TRBV2|TRBJ2-7
CASSESAGARNEQYF
TGTGCCAGCAGTGAATCTGCGGGAGCGAGGAACGAGCAGTACTTC
>.|.|TRBV30|TRBJ2-5
CAWSVPETQYF
TGTGCCTGGAGTGTACCCGAGACCCAGTACTTC
>.|.|TRBV29-1|TRBJ2-5
CSVEVLGETQYF
TGCAGCGTTGAAGTGTTGGGAGAGACCCAGTACTTC
>.|TRBD1|TRBV4-1|TRBJ2-5
CASSQGRTGGETQYF
TGCGCCAGCAGCCAAGGGCGGACAGGGGGAGAGACCCAGTACTTC
>.|.|TRBV16|TRBJ1-1
CASSQSPGNTEAFF
TGTGCCAGCAGCCAATCGCCAGGGAACACTGAAGCTTTCTTT
>once|TRBD1|TRBV4-1|TRBJ1-1
CASSPLTGVNTEAFF
TGCGCCAGCAGCCCCTTGACAGGGGTGAACACTGAAGCTTTCTTT
>.|TRBD2|TRBV28|TRBJ2-7
CASIGGEGNEQYF
TGTGCCAGCATTGGGGGGGAGGGAAACGAGCAGTACTTC
>.|.|TRBV6-6|TRBJ2-3
CAGRDSPSTDTQYF
TGTGCCGGACGGGACTCTCCTAGCACAGATACGCAGTATTTT
>.|TRBD1|TRBV27|TRBJ2-3
CASSSGGFTDTQYF
TGTGCCAGCAGTTCAGGGGGCTTCACAGATACGCAGTATTTT
>.|TRBD2|TRBV11-2|TRBJ2-7
CASSSRLAGGPDEQYF
TGTGCCAGCAGCTCCAGATTAGCGGGAGGGCCCGACGAGCAGTACTTC
>.|TRBD1|TRBV5-6|TRBJ2-7
CASHEQGASYEQYF
TGTGCCAGCCATGAGCAGGGGGCCTCCTACGAGCAGTACTTC
>.|TRBD2|TRBV19|TRBJ2-7
CASSIKLAGAQYEQYF
TGTGCCAGTAGTATCAAGTTAGCGGGAGCGCAGTACGAGCAGTACTTC
>.|.|TRBV5-1|TRBJ1-2
CASSLASGAYYGYTF
TGCGCCAGCAGCTTGGCTTCGGGGGCCTACTATGGCTACACCTTC
>.|.|TRBV4-2|TRBJ2-7
CASSQEISTYEQYF
TGTGCCAGCAGCCAAGAAATCTCCACCTACGAGCAGTACTTC
>.|TRBD1|TRBV5-5|TRBJ2-5
CASAGTGAVQETQYF
TGTGCCAGCGCCGGGACAGGGGCAGTACAAGAGACCCAGTACTTC